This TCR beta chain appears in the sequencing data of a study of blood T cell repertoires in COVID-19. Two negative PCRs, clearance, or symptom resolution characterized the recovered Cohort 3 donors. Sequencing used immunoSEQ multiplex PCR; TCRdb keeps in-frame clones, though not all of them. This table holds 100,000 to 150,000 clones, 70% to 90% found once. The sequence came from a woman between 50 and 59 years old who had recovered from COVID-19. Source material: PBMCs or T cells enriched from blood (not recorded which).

The CDR3 loop reads CASSQGSGAFF. The CDR3 nucleotides are TGTGCCAGCAGCCAAGGAAGCGGAGCTTTCTTT. The genes are TRBV3-1 (or the pseudogene TRBV3-2) and TRBJ1-1; unclear D gene. Trimming pared 1 base from V and 10 bases from J, leaving 7 bases between. The CDR3 has 11 amino acids. The V gene's germline CDR1 is LGHDT and CDR2 YNNKEL (reference sequence).